This is a list of T cell receptor beta chains from one sample in a study of chemoradiotherapy in HPV16-positive cancers. Profiling relied on immunoSEQ multiplex PCR, and the TCRdb table lists in-frame clones only, not all of them. In the table there are approximately 32,000 clones, about nine tenths of which are singletons. The specimen comprised blood, sampled from a patient who underwent chemoradiotherapy. These receptors were obtained from a human donor with HPV-associated anogenital cancer. Each CDR3 is given with its conserved first and last residue. A D gene is named only where the DNA matches it firmly.

v_gene	j_gene	d_gene	CDR3aa
TRBV7-9	TRBJ2-1	TRBD1	CASSHGDRIEHNEQFF
TRBV5-8	TRBJ1-2	-	CASSPRSEANYGYTF
TRBV5-3	TRBJ2-7	-	CARSCNGECYEQYF
TRBV5-5	TRBJ2-5	TRBD2	CASSLPAGGQETQYF
TRBV4-1	TRBJ2-1	TRBD2	CASSQEKVLLATNNEQFF
TRBV5-1	TRBJ2-3	TRBD1	CASSRDLQGVVTQYF
TRBV30	TRBJ2-3	-	CAWSPSTDTQYF
TRBV5-6	TRBJ1-5	-	CASSLASDIRRPQHF
TRBV30	TRBJ1-2	TRBD1	CAWARQGWDGYTF
TRBV4-2	TRBJ2-7	-	CASSQRLSYEQYF
TRBV18	TRBJ2-5	-	CASSPTAMQETQYF
TRBV23-1	TRBJ1-2	TRBD1	CASSQSGRGAGYGYTF
TRBV4-3	TRBJ2-6	-	CASSQDRFRYSSPSGANVLTF
TRBV10-3	TRBJ2-2	-	CAIGGVGSNTNRNTGELFF
TRBV14	TRBJ2-7	-	CASSQEFRVDEQYF
TRBV6-5	TRBJ1-1	TRBD1	CASRKTGMNTEAFF
TRBV5-4	TRBJ1-2	-	CASSKQDNYGYTF